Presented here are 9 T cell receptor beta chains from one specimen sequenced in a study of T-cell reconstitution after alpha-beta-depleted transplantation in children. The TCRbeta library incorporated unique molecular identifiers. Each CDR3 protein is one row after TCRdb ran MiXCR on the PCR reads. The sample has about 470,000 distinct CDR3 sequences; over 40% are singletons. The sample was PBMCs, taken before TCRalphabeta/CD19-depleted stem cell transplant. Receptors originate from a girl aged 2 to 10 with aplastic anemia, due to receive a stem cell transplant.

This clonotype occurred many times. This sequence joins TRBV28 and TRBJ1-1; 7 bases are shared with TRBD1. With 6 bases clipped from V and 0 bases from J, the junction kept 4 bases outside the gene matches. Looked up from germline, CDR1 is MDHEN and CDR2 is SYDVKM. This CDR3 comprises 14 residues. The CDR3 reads CASRTGDLNTEAFF. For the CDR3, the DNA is TGTGCCAGCAGAACAGGGGACTTGAACACTGAAGCTTTCTTT.

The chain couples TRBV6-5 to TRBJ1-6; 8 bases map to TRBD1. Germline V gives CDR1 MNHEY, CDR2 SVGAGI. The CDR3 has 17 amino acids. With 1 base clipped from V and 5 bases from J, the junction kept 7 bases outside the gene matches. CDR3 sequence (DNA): TGTGCCAGCAGTTACTTAGTGACAGGGGAAAATAATTCACCCCTCCACTTT. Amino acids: CASSYLVTGENNSPLHF.

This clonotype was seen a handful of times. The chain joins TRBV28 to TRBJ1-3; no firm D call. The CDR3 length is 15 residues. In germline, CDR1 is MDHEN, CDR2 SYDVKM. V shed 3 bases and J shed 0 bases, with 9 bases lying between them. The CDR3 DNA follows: TGTGCCAGCAGTTTCCAGAGACGCTCTGGAAACACCATATATTTT. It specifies CASSFQRRSGNTIYF.

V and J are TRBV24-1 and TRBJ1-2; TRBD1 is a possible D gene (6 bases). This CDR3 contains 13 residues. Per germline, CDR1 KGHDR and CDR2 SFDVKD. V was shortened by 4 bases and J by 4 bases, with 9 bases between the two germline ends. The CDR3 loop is CATSDLDSYGYTF. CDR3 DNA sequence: TGTGCCACCAGTGACTTGGACAGCTATGGCTACACCTTC.

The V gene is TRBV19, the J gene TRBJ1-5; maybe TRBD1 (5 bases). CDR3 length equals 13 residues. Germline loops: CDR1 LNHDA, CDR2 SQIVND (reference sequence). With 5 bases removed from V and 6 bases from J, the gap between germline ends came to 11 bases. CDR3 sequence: CASSAEGRQPQHF. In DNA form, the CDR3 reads TGTGCCAGTAGTGCCGAGGGACGTCAGCCCCAGCATTTT.

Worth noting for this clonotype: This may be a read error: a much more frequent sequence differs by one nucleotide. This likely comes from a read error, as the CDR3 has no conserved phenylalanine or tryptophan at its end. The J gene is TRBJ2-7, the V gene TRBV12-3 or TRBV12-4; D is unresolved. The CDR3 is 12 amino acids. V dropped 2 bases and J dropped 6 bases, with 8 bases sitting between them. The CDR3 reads CASSLRIGEQYL. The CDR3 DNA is TGTGCCAGCAGTTTAAGGATCGGCGAGCAGTACTTG.

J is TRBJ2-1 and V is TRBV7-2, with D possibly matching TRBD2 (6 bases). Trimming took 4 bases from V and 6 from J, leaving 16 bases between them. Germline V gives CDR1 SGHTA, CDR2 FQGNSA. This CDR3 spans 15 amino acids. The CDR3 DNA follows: TGTGCCAGCAGCTCCCGGCGGGATGTTATCAATGAGCAGTTCTTC. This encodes CASSSRRDVINEQFF.

The DNA of the CDR3 is TGCGCCAGCAGCTCACGCGAGGGCGGCGAGCAGTACTTC. As protein: CASSSREGGEQYF. V and J are TRBV5-1 and TRBJ2-7; possibly TRBD2 for D (5 bases). Germline assignment: CDR1 SGHRS and CDR2 YFSETQ. CDR3 length equals 13 residues. Trimming cost V 3 bases and J 6 bases, with 13 bases left between them.

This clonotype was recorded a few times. CDR3: CASSLSFTGGGDTQYF. The CDR3 coding sequence is TGTGCCAGCAGTTTATCGTTCACGGGAGGTGGGGATACGCAGTATTTT. The chain is built from TRBV27 and TRBJ2-3; 7 positions match TRBD2. The CDR3 has 16 amino acids. Per the germline V gene, CDR1 is MNHEY and CDR2 is SMNVEV (reference sequence). V was pared by 0 bases and J by 6 bases, with 9 bases of the junction left unmatched.